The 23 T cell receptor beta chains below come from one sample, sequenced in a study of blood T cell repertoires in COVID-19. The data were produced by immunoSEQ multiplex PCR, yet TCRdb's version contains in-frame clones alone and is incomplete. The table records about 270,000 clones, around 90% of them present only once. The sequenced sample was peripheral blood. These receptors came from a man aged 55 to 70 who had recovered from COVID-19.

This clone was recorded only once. This chain's CDR3 is CASSLGTGMNTEAFF. In DNA, the CDR3 is TGTGCCAGCAGCCTCGGGACAGGGATGAACACTGAAGCTTTCTTT. The genes are TRBV3-1 (or the pseudogene TRBV3-2) and TRBJ1-1; 9 bases map to TRBD1. The CDR3 sequence is 15 residues long. Germline CDR1 reads LGHDT; CDR2 reads YNNKEL (reference sequence). The J segment lost 0 bases and the V segment lost 4 bases, leaving 3 bases of the junction unmatched.

CDR3 nucleotides: TGTGCCAGCAGCCCCCGGGGTCAGGGGATTCAATATAATTCACCCCTCCACTTT. Its protein is CASSPRGQGIQYNSPLHF. This chain links TRBV7-2 with TRBJ1-6; TRBD1 might be the D (6 bases). Germline loops: CDR1 SGHTA, CDR2 FQGNSA. This CDR3 has 18 residues. Trimming pared 5 bases from V and 4 bases from J, leaving 21 bases between.

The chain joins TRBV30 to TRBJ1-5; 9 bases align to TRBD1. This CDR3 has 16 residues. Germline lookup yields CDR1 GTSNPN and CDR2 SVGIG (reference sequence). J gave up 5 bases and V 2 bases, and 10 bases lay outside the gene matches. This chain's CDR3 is CAWSPKDRGGHQPQHF. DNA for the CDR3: TGTGCCTGGAGTCCTAAGGACAGGGGTGGTCATCAGCCCCAGCATTTT.

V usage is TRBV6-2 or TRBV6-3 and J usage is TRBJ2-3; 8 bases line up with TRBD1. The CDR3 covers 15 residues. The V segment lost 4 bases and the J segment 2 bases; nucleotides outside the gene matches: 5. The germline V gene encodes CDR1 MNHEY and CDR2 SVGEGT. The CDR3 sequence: CASSWRQGPTDTQYF. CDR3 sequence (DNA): TGTGCCAGCAGTTGGCGACAGGGGCCCACAGATACGCAGTATTTT.

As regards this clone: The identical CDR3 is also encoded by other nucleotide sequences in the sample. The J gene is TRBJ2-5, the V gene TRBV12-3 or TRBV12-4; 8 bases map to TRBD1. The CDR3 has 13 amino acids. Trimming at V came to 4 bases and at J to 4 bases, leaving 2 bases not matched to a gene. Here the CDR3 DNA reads TGTGCCAGCAGTTCCGACAGGGGAGAGACCCAGTACTTC. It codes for CASSSDRGETQYF.

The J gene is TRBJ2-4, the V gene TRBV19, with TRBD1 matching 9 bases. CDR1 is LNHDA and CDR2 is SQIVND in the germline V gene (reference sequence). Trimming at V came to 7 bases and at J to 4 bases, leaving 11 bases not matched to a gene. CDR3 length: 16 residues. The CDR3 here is CASKTVTGGSKNIQYF. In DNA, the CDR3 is TGTGCCAGTAAAACTGTTACAGGGGGCTCTAAAAACATTCAGTACTTC. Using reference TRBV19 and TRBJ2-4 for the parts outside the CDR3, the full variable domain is DGGITQSPKYLFRKEGQNVTLSCEQNLNHDAMYWYRQDPGQGLRLIYYSQIVNDFQKGDIAEGYSVSREKKESFPLTVTSAQKNPTAFYLCASKTVTGGSKNIQYFGAGTRLSVL.

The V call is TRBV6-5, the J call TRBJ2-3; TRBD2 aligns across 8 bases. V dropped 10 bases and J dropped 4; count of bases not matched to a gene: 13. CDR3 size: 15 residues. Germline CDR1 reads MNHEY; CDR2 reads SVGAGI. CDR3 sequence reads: CATKNGGAGADTQYF. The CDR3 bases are TGTGCCACCAAAAACGGGGGGGCGGGCGCAGATACGCAGTATTTT.

The CDR3 DNA reads as TGTGCCACCAGCAGAGATGCAGAAGAGACCCAGTACTTC. Translated, it gives CATSRDAEETQYF. The gene calls are TRBV15 and TRBJ2-5; D gene ambiguous. Trimming shortened V by 0 bases and J by 3 bases, and 5 bases separated the two germline ends. The CDR3 sequence is 13 residues long. Germline V lookup: CDR1 LNHNV, CDR2 YYDKDF (reference sequence).

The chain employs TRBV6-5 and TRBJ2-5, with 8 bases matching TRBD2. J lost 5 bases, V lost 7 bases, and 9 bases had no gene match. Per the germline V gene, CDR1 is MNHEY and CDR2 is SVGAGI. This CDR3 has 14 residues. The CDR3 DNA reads TGTGCCAGCAAGGTCGGGGGGGCAAGGGAGACCCAGTACTTC. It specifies CASKVGGARETQYF.

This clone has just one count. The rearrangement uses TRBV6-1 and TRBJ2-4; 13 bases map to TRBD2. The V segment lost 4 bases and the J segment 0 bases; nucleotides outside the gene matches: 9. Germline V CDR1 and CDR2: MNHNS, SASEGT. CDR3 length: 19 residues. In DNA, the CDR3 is TGTGCCAGCAGTGCACTAGCGGGGGGGCACCGTCTAGCCAAAAACATTCAGTACTTC. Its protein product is CASSALAGGHRLAKNIQYF.

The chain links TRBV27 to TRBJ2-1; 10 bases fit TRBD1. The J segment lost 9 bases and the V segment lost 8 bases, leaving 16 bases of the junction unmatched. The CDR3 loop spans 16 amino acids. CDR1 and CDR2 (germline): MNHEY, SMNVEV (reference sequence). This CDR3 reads CASRGWTGGKSAEQFF. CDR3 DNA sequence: TGTGCCAGCCGTGGGTGGACAGGGGGAAAAAGCGCTGAGCAGTTCTTC.

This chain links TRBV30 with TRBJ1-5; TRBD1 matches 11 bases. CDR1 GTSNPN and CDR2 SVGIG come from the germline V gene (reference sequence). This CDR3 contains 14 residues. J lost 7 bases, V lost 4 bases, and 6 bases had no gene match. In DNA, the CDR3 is TGTGCCTGGAAATCCGGGACAGGGGGACAGCCCCAGCATTTT. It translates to CAWKSGTGGQPQHF.

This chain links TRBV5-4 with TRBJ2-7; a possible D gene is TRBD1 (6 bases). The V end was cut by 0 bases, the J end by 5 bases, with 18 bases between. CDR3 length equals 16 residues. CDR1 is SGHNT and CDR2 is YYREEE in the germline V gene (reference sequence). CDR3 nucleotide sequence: TGTGCCAGCAGCTTGGGCCCCAGGGGAGCTCCTAACGAGCAGTACTTC. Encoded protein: CASSLGPRGAPNEQYF. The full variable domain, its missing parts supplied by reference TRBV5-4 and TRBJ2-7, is ETGVTQSPTHLIKTRGQQVTLRCSSQSGHNTVSWYQQALGQGPQFIFQYYREEENGRGNFPPRFSGLQFPNYSSELNVNALELDDSALYLCASSLGPRGAPNEQYFGPGTRLTVT.

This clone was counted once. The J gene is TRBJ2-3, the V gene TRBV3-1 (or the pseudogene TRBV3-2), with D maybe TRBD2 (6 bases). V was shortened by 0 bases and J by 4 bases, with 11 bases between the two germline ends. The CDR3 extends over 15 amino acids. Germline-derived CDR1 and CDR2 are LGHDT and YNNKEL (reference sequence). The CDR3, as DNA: TGTGCCAGCAGCCAAGATGGAGGGTTTCCAGATACGCAGTATTTT. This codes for CASSQDGGFPDTQYF.

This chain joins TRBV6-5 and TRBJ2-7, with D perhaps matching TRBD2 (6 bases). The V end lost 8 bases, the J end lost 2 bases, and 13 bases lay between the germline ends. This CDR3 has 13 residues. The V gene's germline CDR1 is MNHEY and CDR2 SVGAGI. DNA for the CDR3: TGTGCCAGCGCTAGGACGGGGGCCTACGAGCAGTACTTC. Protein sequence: CASARTGAYEQYF.

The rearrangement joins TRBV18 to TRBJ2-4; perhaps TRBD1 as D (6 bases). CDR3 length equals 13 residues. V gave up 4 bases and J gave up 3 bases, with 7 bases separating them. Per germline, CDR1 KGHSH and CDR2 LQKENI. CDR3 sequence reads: CASSLDSKNIQYF. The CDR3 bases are TGTGCCAGCTCACTGGACAGCAAAAACATTCAGTACTTC.

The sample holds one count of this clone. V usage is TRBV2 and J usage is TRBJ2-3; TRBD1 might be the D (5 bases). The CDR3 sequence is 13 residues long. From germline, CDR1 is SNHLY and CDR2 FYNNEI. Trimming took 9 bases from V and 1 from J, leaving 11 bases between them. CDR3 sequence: CARGHRGTDTQYF. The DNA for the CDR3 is TGTGCCAGAGGACATCGCGGCACAGATACGCAGTATTTT. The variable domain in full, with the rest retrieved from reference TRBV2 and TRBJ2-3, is EPEVTQTPSHQVTQMGQEVILRCVPISNHLYFYWYRQILGQKVEFLVSFYNNEISEKSEIFDDQFSVERPDGSNFTLKIRSTKLEDSAMYFCARGHRGTDTQYFGPGTRLTVL.

The CDR3 bases are TGTGCCATCAGTGAGTCGGCTAGCGGGGGCTCCTACGAGCAGTACTTC. Amino acid sequence: CAISESASGGSYEQYF. The chain couples TRBV10-3 to TRBJ2-7, with 10 bases fitting TRBD2. The CDR3 length is 16 residues. Germline CDR1 ENHRY, CDR2 SYGVKD. Trimming took 0 bases from V and 0 from J; bases not matched to a gene: 2.

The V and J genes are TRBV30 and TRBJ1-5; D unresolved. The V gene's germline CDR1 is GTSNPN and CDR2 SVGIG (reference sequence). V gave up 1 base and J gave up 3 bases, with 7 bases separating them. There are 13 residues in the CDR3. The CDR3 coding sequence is TGTGCCTGGAGTGAAGCTTTCAATCAGCCCCAGCATTTT. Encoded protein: CAWSEAFNQPQHF.

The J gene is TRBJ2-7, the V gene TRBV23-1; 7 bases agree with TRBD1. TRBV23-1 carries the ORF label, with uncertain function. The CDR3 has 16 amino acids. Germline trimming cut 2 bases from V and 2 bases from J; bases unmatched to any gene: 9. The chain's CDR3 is CASSQRPGQTTYEQYF. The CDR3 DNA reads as TGCGCCAGCAGTCAACGTCCGGGACAGACTACCTACGAGCAGTACTTC.

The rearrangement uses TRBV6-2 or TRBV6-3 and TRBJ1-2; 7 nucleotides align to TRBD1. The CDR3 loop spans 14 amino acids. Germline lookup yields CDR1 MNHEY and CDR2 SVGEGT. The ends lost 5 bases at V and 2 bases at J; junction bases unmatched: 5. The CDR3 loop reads CASSEDRRNYGYTF. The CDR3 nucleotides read TGTGCCAGCAGTGAGGACAGGCGCAACTATGGCTACACCTTC.

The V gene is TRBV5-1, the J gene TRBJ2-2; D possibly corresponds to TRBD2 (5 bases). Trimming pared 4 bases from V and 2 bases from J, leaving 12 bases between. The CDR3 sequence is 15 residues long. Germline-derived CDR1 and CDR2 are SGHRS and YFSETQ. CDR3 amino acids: CASSEGPRNTGELFF. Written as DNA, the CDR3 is TGCGCCAGCAGCGAGGGCCCTCGTAACACCGGGGAGCTGTTTTTT.

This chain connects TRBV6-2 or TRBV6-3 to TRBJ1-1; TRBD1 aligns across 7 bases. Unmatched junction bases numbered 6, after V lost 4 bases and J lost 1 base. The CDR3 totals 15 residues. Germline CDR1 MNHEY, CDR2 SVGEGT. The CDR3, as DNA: TGTGCCAGCAGTTCTAGGACAGGCTGGAACACTGAAGCTTTCTTT. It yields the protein CASSSRTGWNTEAFF.